A selection of T cell receptor beta chains follows, all from one sample in a study of regulatory T cells in long-lasting Graves disease. TCRdb re-derived calls from the multiplex PCR reads in MiXCR, one entry per CDR3 protein. The profile shows a few hundred thousand distinct CDR3 sequences, 15% of them singletons. Another study also made use of these data, one on T cells in Graves' hyperthyroidism and ophthalmopathy.

The starting material was peripheral blood mononuclear cells (PBMCs), obtained at new diagnosis, from a patient treated with antithyroid drugs. The receptors stem from a woman aged 35 to 49 with Graves disease. Both conserved end residues are part of each CDR3. The order of the fields is V gene, D gene, clone size, J gene, CDR3 length, CDR3 protein, CDR3 DNA. The D gene is left open where the match is weak. Clone size is stated in some rows and not others, as once, few, many or a class when expanded.

TRBV30	-	-	TRBJ2-3	13	CACPGVGADTQYF	TGTGCCTGTCCGGGAGTTGGCGCAGATACGCAGTATTTT
TRBV12-3/TRBV12-4	-	many	TRBJ1-2	14	CASSSGGHNYGYTF	TGTGCCAGCAGTTCTGGGGGGCATAACTATGGCTACACCTTC
TRBV7-9	-	many	TRBJ2-1	15	CASSLAGVVYNEQFF	TGTGCCAGCAGCTTAGCGGGAGTGGTCTACAATGAGCAGTTCTTC
TRBV10-3	TRBD1	-	TRBJ2-4	17	CAISRAGTGGAKNIQYF	TGTGCCATCAGTCGGGCCGGGACAGGGGGCGCCAAAAACATTCAGTACTTC
TRBV5-8	TRBD2	many	TRBJ2-7	14	CASSFRGSTYEQYF	TGTGCCAGCAGCTTTCGCGGGAGTACTTACGAGCAGTACTTC
TRBV12-3/TRBV12-4	-	few	TRBJ1-4	13	CASRKGPVEKLFF	TGTGCCAGCAGGAAAGGACCGGTGGAAAAACTGTTTTTT
TRBV5-1	-	-	TRBJ2-1	16	CASSLDRGQLYNEQFF	TGCGCCAGCAGCTTGGATCGGGGACAACTCTACAATGAGCAGTTCTTC
TRBV18	-	many	TRBJ1-5	16	CASSPLPSVGNQPQHF	TGTGCCAGCTCACCACTACCCAGTGTGGGCAATCAGCCCCAGCATTTT
TRBV6-1	TRBD1	-	TRBJ1-1	17	CASSRGQLLEMNTEAFF	TGTGCCAGCAGCCGGGGACAGCTCCTGGAAATGAACACTGAAGCTTTCTTT
TRBV25-1	-	many	TRBJ1-1	16	CASSEWPRGPDTEAFF	TGTGCCAGCAGTGAATGGCCCAGGGGTCCGGACACTGAAGCTTTCTTT
TRBV29-1	-	-	TRBJ2-1	14	CSVLPLREVREQFF	TGCAGCGTTCTTCCCCTTCGCGAAGTACGGGAGCAGTTCTTC
TRBV5-4	TRBD2	-	TRBJ2-3	17	CASSSGLAGAEADTQYF	TGTGCCAGCAGCTCGGGACTAGCGGGAGCAGAGGCAGATACGCAGTATTTT
TRBV5-6	TRBD2	many	TRBJ2-2	15	CASSLTLADTGELFF	TGTGCCAGCAGCTTGACCCTAGCGGACACCGGGGAGCTGTTTTTT
TRBV12-3/TRBV12-4	TRBD2	-	TRBJ2-7	13	CASTSTGGREQYF	TGTGCCAGCACTTCGACGGGGGGTCGCGAGCAGTACTTC
TRBV28	TRBD1	many	TRBJ1-2	15	CASSWNRGRVYGYTF	TGTGCCAGCAGTTGGAACAGGGGGCGAGTCTATGGCTACACCTTC
TRBV19	-	-	TRBJ2-2	13	CASSMSGTGELFF	TGTGCCAGTAGTATGTCGGGCACCGGGGAGCTGTTTTTT
TRBV11-3	-	many	TRBJ2-2	18	CASSPLGNRQTYTGELFF	TGTGCCAGCAGCCCGTTAGGGAACAGACAGACCTACACCGGGGAGCTGTTTTTT
TRBV20-1	-	-	TRBJ2-5	14	CSAREQLLQETQYF	TGCAGTGCTAGAGAACAGTTGCTCCAAGAGACCCAGTACTTC
TRBV12-3/TRBV12-4	-	many	TRBJ2-3	17	CASSLARGWQRTDTQYF	TGTGCCAGCAGTTTAGCGAGAGGATGGCAGCGCACAGATACGCAGTATTTT
TRBV6-2/TRBV6-3	-	many	TRBJ2-5	13	CASRAPGVETQYF	TGTGCCAGCAGGGCACCGGGCGTGGAGACCCAGTACTTC
TRBV27	-	-	TRBJ2-7	15	CASKKSATPFYEQYF	TGTGCCAGCAAAAAGAGCGCTACCCCTTTCTACGAGCAGTACTTC
TRBV18	TRBD2	-	TRBJ2-1	15	CASARASGRGSEQFF	TGTGCCAGCGCCCGGGCTAGCGGGAGAGGAAGTGAGCAGTTCTTC
TRBV7-3	-	few	TRBJ1-5	12	CAEESYNQPQHF	TGTGCCGAAGAGTCTTACAATCAGCCCCAGCATTTT
TRBV6-2/TRBV6-3	TRBD2	few	TRBJ2-7	16	CASSAQLAQSSYEQYF	TGTGCCAGCAGTGCCCAACTAGCGCAGAGCTCCTACGAGCAGTACTTC
TRBV5-6	TRBD1	few	TRBJ2-1	17	CASSPDRGIKPYNEQFF	TGTGCCAGCAGCCCGGACAGGGGAATTAAGCCCTACAATGAGCAGTTCTTC
TRBV29-1	-	many	TRBJ1-1	14	CSVEKRTQNTEAFF	TGCAGCGTTGAAAAGCGGACACAGAACACTGAAGCTTTCTTT
TRBV10-3	-	many	TRBJ1-1	13	CAIAHNQNTEAFF	TGTGCCATCGCCCATAATCAGAACACTGAAGCTTTCTTT
TRBV2	TRBD1	few	TRBJ1-4	15	CASSDLQGASGKLFF	TGTGCCAGCAGTGACTTACAGGGGGCTTCTGGAAAACTGTTTTTT
TRBV2	-	many	TRBJ1-1	11	CASSERTEAFF	TGTGCCAGCAGTGAAAGGACTGAAGCTTTCTTT
TRBV12-3/TRBV12-4	-	many	TRBJ1-1	14	CASSSMWVNTEAFF	TGTGCCAGCAGTTCTATGTGGGTGAACACTGAAGCTTTCTTT
TRBV30	TRBD2	-	TRBJ2-7	15	CACHDRGLAGYEQYF	TGTGCCTGCCATGATCGTGGACTAGCGGGGTACGAGCAGTACTTC
TRBV10-3	TRBD2	many	TRBJ2-3	14	CAISEWTRVEAQYF	TGTGCCATCAGTGAGTGGACTAGAGTCGAGGCGCAGTATTTT
TRBV18	TRBD2	few	TRBJ2-1	14	CASSPGLAVFEQFF	TGTGCCAGCTCACCGGGACTAGCAGTGTTTGAGCAGTTCTTC
TRBV20-1	-	many	TRBJ2-7	16	CSARPSTVTLGYEQYF	TGCAGTGCTAGACCCTCGACAGTTACGCTTGGGTACGAGCAGTACTTC
TRBV9	TRBD2	many	TRBJ2-5	14	CASSVGLAEETQYF	TGTGCCAGCAGTGTCGGGCTAGCGGAAGAGACCCAGTACTTC
TRBV27	-	once	TRBJ1-5	15	CASSLGGLIRQPQHF	TGTGCCAGCAGCTTAGGTGGACTGATCCGTCAGCCCCAGCATTTT
TRBV5-6	TRBD1	-	TRBJ2-1	15	CASSRGGDRGQGEYF	TGTGCCAGCAGCCGTGGAGGGGACAGGGGACAGGGGGAGTACTTC
TRBV11-2	TRBD2	many	TRBJ2-1	17	CASSRGGLAETYNEQFF	TGTGCCAGCAGCCGCGGTGGACTAGCGGAGACCTACAATGAGCAGTTCTTC
TRBV11-3	TRBD2	many	TRBJ2-7	17	CASSPPGAGTSLGEQYF	TGTGCCAGCAGCCCCCCTGGAGCGGGAACCTCCTTGGGCGAGCAGTACTTC
TRBV2	-	many	TRBJ2-7	13	CASNPGLSYEQYF	TGTGCCAGCAATCCGGGACTGTCCTACGAGCAGTACTTC
TRBV19	TRBD1	-	TRBJ2-2	16	CASSYRDRGIAGELFF	TGTGCCAGTAGTTATCGGGACAGGGGGATCGCCGGGGAGCTGTTTTTT
TRBV19	TRBD1	few	TRBJ2-3	11	CASAQGDTQYF	TGTGCCAGTGCCCAGGGGGACACGCAGTATTTT